Listed below are T cell receptor beta chains from one sample, sequenced in a study of molecular identifiers for immune sequencing clone quantification. TCRdb ran MiXCR on the PCR reads and lists one entry per CDR3 protein. The sample has about half a million distinct CDR3 sequences; around 23% are singletons. Material for sequencing was naive CD8+ T cells from blood, with Jurkat cell RNA spiked in. Receptors were obtained from a human donor in good health. Some libraries in this study had Jurkat cell RNA spiked in. Each CDR3 is given with its conserved first and last residue. D genes are given only for firm matches. Size values are once, few and many counts, or a class for expanded clones, and some rows have none.

d_call,v_call,cdr3_length,clone_size,j_call,cdr3_aa,cdr3_nt
TRBD2,TRBV28,17,.,TRBJ2-2,CASSLDLAGANTGELFF,TGTGCCAGCAGTTTAGATCTAGCGGGAGCGAACACCGGGGAGCTGTTTTTT
.,TRBV27,16,many,TRBJ2-7,CASSTTAPGQTYEQYF,TGTGCCAGCAGTACGACTGCTCCGGGGCAAACCTACGAGCAGTACTTC
.,TRBV6-2/TRBV6-3,13,few,TRBJ1-1,CASSYTRNTEAFF,TGTGCCAGCAGTTACACGAGGAACACTGAAGCTTTCTTT
TRBD1,TRBV20-1,13,.,TRBJ2-7,CSASGQGSYEQYF,TGCAGTGCTTCTGGACAGGGGTCCTACGAGCAGTACTTC
TRBD2,TRBV7-9,15,.,TRBJ2-1,CASSSYGSAGDEQIF,TGTGCCAGCAGCTCCTATGGTTCCGCGGGGGATGAGCAGATCTTC
TRBD2,TRBV7-6,17,.,TRBJ2-3,CASSNRLAGGNTDTQYF,TGTGCCAGCAGCAACAGACTAGCGGGGGGGAACACAGATACGCAGTATTTT
.,TRBV19,15,few,TRBJ2-7,CASSVQGKSSYEQYF,TGTGCCAGTAGCGTTCAAGGGAAGAGCTCCTACGAGCAGTACTTC
TRBD2,TRBV19,13,few,TRBJ2-3,CASRAGGEDTQYF,TGTGCCAGTCGAGCCGGGGGGGAGGATACGCAGTATTTT
.,TRBV12-3/TRBV12-4,14,.,TRBJ1-3,CASSFVTSGNTIYF,TGTGCCAGCAGTTTCGTGACCTCTGGAAACACCATATATTTT
TRBD2,TRBV20-1,18,.,TRBJ2-7,CSARGPGLAGVDSGEQYF,TGCAGTGCTAGAGGGCCGGGACTAGCGGGAGTAGATTCCGGCGAGCAGTACTTC
TRBD1,TRBV12-3/TRBV12-4,13,many,TRBJ1-5,CASRAQGDQPQHF,TGTGCCAGCAGGGCACAGGGGGACCAGCCCCAGCATTTT
TRBD1,TRBV29-1,10,many,TRBJ1-1,CSTGTAEAFF,TGCAGCACTGGGACAGCCGAAGCTTTCTTT
TRBD2,TRBV2,14,.,TRBJ2-1,CASLAGDSYNEQFF,TGTGCCAGCCTAGCGGGGGACTCCTACAATGAGCAGTTCTTC
.,TRBV28,11,few,TRBJ2-7,CASSFPGEQYF,TGTGCCAGCAGTTTTCCCGGCGAGCAGTACTTC
TRBD2,TRBV9,16,few,TRBJ2-5,CASSPGGGLGQETQYF,TGTGCCAGCAGCCCGGGGGGTGGACTAGGGCAAGAGACCCAGTACTTC
.,TRBV12-3/TRBV12-4,12,many,TRBJ2-7,CASSTGNYEQYF,TGTGCCAGCAGTACGGGGAACTACGAGCAGTACTTC
.,TRBV7-9,15,.,TRBJ2-2,CASSGPEQNTGELFF,TGTGCCAGCAGCGGGCCTGAGCAGAACACCGGGGAGCTGTTTTTT
.,TRBV7-6,14,many,TRBJ1-5,CASSQGLSNQPQHF,TGTGCCAGCAGCCAGGGACTGAGCAATCAGCCCCAGCATTTT
.,TRBV20-1,13,.,TRBJ2-3,CSARLPSADTQYF,TGCAGTGCTAGACTCCCTAGCGCAGATACGCAGTATTTT
TRBD1,TRBV6-6,15,few,TRBJ2-2,CASSKGTGGAGELFF,TGTGCCAGCAGTAAGGGGACAGGGGGCGCCGGGGAGCTGTTTTTT
.,TRBV7-9,14,.,TRBJ2-3,CACSLAGVLDTQYF,TGTGCCTGCAGCTTAGCCGGGGTCTTAGATACGCAGTATTTT
.,TRBV27,15,.,TRBJ2-1,CASKTGTLSDNEQFF,TGTGCCAGCAAGACCGGGACTCTGAGCGACAATGAGCAGTTCTTC
TRBD1,TRBV5-6,14,.,TRBJ1-6,CASSWDSLNSPLHF,TGTGCCAGCAGCTGGGACAGTTTGAATTCACCCCTCCACTTT
.,TRBV12-3/TRBV12-4,15,many,TRBJ1-2,CASSLAGADHYGYTF,TGTGCCAGCAGTTTGGCCGGGGCAGACCACTATGGCTACACCTTC
TRBD1,TRBV5-3,16,.,TRBJ1-6,CARSSGQEALDSPLHF,TGTGCCAGAAGCTCCGGACAGGAGGCATTGGATTCACCCCTCCACTTT
TRBD1,TRBV5-1,15,.,TRBJ2-7,CASSSSAGGTYEQYF,TGCGCCAGCAGCTCTTCGGCAGGGGGAACCTACGAGCAGTACTTC
TRBD1,TRBV24-1,14,few,TRBJ2-3,CATSETGVADTQYF,TGTGCCACCAGTGAGACAGGGGTCGCAGATACGCAGTATTTT
.,TRBV28,14,few,TRBJ2-7,CASSLKGPAYEQYF,TGTGCCAGCAGTTTAAAGGGACCGGCCTACGAGCAGTACTTC
.,TRBV29-1,13,many,TRBJ2-7,CSVPKAGDTEQYF,TGCAGCGTCCCCAAGGCAGGGGACACCGAGCAGTACTTC
.,TRBV3-1,14,few,TRBJ1-1,CASSQGWGMAEAFF,TGTGCCAGCAGCCAAGGTTGGGGGATGGCTGAAGCTTTCTTT
.,TRBV6-5,15,.,TRBJ1-4,CASSPMGGVGEKLFF,TGTGCCAGCAGCCCCATGGGGGGGGTCGGTGAAAAACTGTTTTTT
TRBD2,TRBV11-2,14,.,TRBJ2-1,CASSLAASGNEQFF,TGTGCCAGCAGCTTGGCGGCTAGCGGAAATGAGCAGTTCTTC
TRBD2,TRBV7-2,15,many,TRBJ2-3,CASSEGLAGIDTQYF,TGTGCCAGCAGTGAGGGACTAGCTGGGATAGATACGCAGTATTTT
TRBD1,TRBV7-3,15,.,TRBJ1-1,CASSMEQGASTEAFF,TGTGCCAGCAGTATGGAACAGGGGGCGAGCACTGAAGCTTTCTTT
TRBD1,TRBV7-9,15,many,TRBJ2-5,CASSLSDRGLETQYF,TGTGCCAGCAGCTTATCGGACAGGGGTTTAGAGACCCAGTACTTC